Following are 14 T cell receptor beta chains from one sample sequenced in a study of shared clonotypes between healthy human individuals. Sequenced by immunoSEQ multiplex PCR; TCRdb stores in-frame clones only, minus some. Of 1,500,000 or so clones detected, 98% appear once; the ten largest clones hold 0.36%. Source material: naive CD4+ T cells sorted from blood. The subset is: CD45RA+ positively selected. Receptors originate from a man under 40 in good health.

The chain has TRBV7-2 and TRBJ2-7, with D possibly being TRBD2 (5 bases). The CDR3 extends over 14 amino acids. The V gene's germline CDR1 is SGHTA and CDR2 FQGNSA. Trimming removed 1 base at V and 2 bases at J, with 9 bases between. CDR3 sequence: CASSLGSGAYEQYF. The CDR3 DNA reads TGTGCCAGCAGCTTAGGGTCCGGGGCCTACGAGCAGTACTTC.

The chain carries TRBV28 and TRBJ1-5; D not resolved. CDR3 length: 17 residues. Germline assignment: CDR1 MDHEN and CDR2 SYDVKM. V dropped 4 bases and J dropped 0 bases, with 16 bases sitting between them. DNA for the CDR3: TGTGCCAGCAGTTCTCCAATAGGGTTACTTAGCAATCAGCCCCAGCATTTT. It encodes CASSSPIGLLSNQPQHF. The full variable domain, rest sourced from reference TRBV28 and TRBJ1-5, is DVKVTQSSRYLVKRTGEKVFLECVQDMDHENMFWYRQDPGLGLRLIYFSYDVKMKEKGDIPEGYSVSREKKERFSLILESASTNQTSMYLCASSSPIGLLSNQPQHFGDGTRLSIL.

V is TRBV19 and J is TRBJ2-3, with D uncertain. Trimming took 2 bases from V and 5 from J, leaving 14 bases between them. This CDR3 spans 15 amino acids. CDR1 LNHDA and CDR2 SQIVND come from the germline V gene (reference sequence). CDR3 loop: CASSISAGDVDTQYF. CDR3 DNA sequence: TGTGCCAGTAGTATATCAGCTGGGGATGTAGATACGCAGTATTTT.

Comments on this clone: The same CDR3 can be traced to other DNA sequences in this sample. CDR3 nucleotides: TGTGCCAGCTCACCACCAGGCAAAAACATTCAGTACTTC. It codes for CASSPPGKNIQYF. The chain employs TRBV18 and TRBJ2-4; D uncertain. The V and J ends lost 0 bases and 3 bases respectively, with 3 bases between them. The CDR3 sequence is 13 residues long. Per the germline V gene, CDR1 is KGHSH and CDR2 is LQKENI. The whole variable domain, remainder taken from reference TRBV18 and TRBJ2-4, is NAGVMQNPRHLVRRRGQEARLRCSPMKGHSHVYWYRQLPEEGLKFMVYLQKENIIDESGMPKERFSAEFPKEGPSILRIQQVVRGDSAAYFCASSPPGKNIQYFGAGTRLSVL.

The V and J genes are TRBV14 and TRBJ2-1; no firm D call. In germline, CDR1 is SGHDN, CDR2 FVKESK. This CDR3 has 16 residues. Trimming took off 4 bases at V and 0 bases at J, with 13 bases between the two ends. DNA for the CDR3: TGTGCCAGCAGCCCCCTGGGCTCAAGCTCCTACAATGAGCAGTTCTTC. Protein: CASSPLGSSSYNEQFF.

The V gene is TRBV7-8, the J gene TRBJ2-7; no clear D gene. The CDR3 contains 11 residues. Per germline, CDR1 SGHVS and CDR2 FQNEAQ. Between the trimmed V and J ends, which lost 5 bases and 8 bases, there was a span of 10 bases. The CDR3 sequence is CASSGQGKQYF. The CDR3 bases are TGTGCCAGCAGCGGCCAAGGGAAGCAGTACTTC.

This chain uses TRBV10-1 with TRBJ2-7, with TRBD2 matching 9 bases. The ends lost 10 bases at V and 0 bases at J; junction bases unmatched: 7. The germline gives CDR1 WNHNN, CDR2 SYGVQD (reference sequence). The CDR3 runs to 14 residues. CDR3 sequence: CANLRTSVSYEQYF. CDR3 coding DNA: TGCGCCAACCTCCGGACTAGCGTCTCCTACGAGCAGTACTTC.

This chain connects TRBV5-6 to TRBJ2-4; 8 bases are a match to TRBD1. Looked up from germline, CDR1 is SGHDT and CDR2 is YYEEEE. This CDR3 is 17 amino acids long. With 3 bases clipped from V and 1 base from J, the junction kept 9 bases outside the gene matches. The CDR3: CASSSIGQGKAKNIQYF. In nucleotides, the CDR3 is TGTGCCAGCAGCTCGATAGGACAGGGAAAGGCCAAAAACATTCAGTACTTC.

This chain joins TRBV9 and TRBJ2-4; 7 bases line up with TRBD2. From germline, CDR1 is SGDLS and CDR2 YYNGEE. This CDR3 contains 16 residues. Trimming removed 0 bases from V and 1 base from J; junction bases left unmatched: 4. CDR3 protein: CASSVGSAGAKNIQYF. The CDR3 region has the DNA TGTGCCAGCAGCGTAGGGTCAGCGGGGGCCAAAAACATTCAGTACTTC.

The chain recombines TRBV18 with TRBJ2-6, with no clear D. CDR1 KGHSH and CDR2 LQKENI come from the germline V gene. The CDR3 spans 15 residues. V lost 3 bases and J lost 2, with 8 bases in between. The CDR3 region is CASSPNSPGANVLTF. For the CDR3, the DNA is TGTGCCAGCTCACCCAATTCACCTGGGGCCAACGTCCTGACTTTC.

The gene calls are TRBV5-1 and TRBJ2-2; 11 nucleotides agree with TRBD2. This CDR3 has 16 residues. J was trimmed by 7 bases and V by 0 bases; bases with no gene match: 5. The germline gives CDR1 SGHRS, CDR2 YFSETQ. CDR3 protein: CASSLELAGDRGELFF. CDR3 sequence (DNA): TGCGCCAGCAGCTTGGAACTAGCGGGGGATCGCGGGGAGCTGTTTTTT.

V and J are TRBV6-5 and TRBJ2-7; TRBD1 is a possible D gene (5 bases). Germline CDR1 reads MNHEY; CDR2 reads SVGAGI. The CDR3 is 14 residues long. Trimming pared 6 bases from V and 0 bases from J, leaving 12 bases between. CDR3 sequence (DNA): TGTGCCAGCAGCCGCGGACATAGCTCCTACGAGCAGTACTTC. Translating it yields CASSRGHSSYEQYF.

The chain couples TRBV9 to TRBJ2-7; 10 bases are shared with TRBD2. This CDR3 has 17 amino acids. Germline V gene data show CDR1 as SGDLS and CDR2 as YYNGEE. Germline trimming cut 0 bases from V and 5 bases from J; bases unmatched to any gene: 11. CDR3 loop: CASSVDPSGSVRNEQYF. In DNA, the CDR3 is TGTGCCAGCAGCGTAGACCCTAGCGGGAGTGTCAGGAACGAGCAGTACTTC. Full variable domain (rest looked up from reference TRBV9 and TRBJ2-7): DSGVTQTPKHLITATGQRVTLRCSPRSGDLSVYWYQQSLDQGLQFLIQYYNGEERAKGNILERFSAQQFPDLHSELNLSSLELGDSALYFCASSVDPSGSVRNEQYFGPGTRLTVT.

CDR3 nucleotide sequence: TGTGCCATCAAATCCGGGATCCCTCCAGATACGCAGTATTTT. As protein: CAIKSGIPPDTQYF. The J gene is TRBJ2-3, the V gene TRBV10-3; a possible D gene is TRBD2 (5 bases). The CDR3 totals 14 residues. Trimming pared 7 bases from V and 4 bases from J, leaving 15 bases between. Looked up from germline, CDR1 is ENHRY and CDR2 is SYGVKD.